The text below deals with one T cell receptor beta chain. The antigen remains unidentified. Some clones are missing from TCRdb's copy, which holds only in-frame ones; the method was immunoSEQ multiplex PCR. The table has 180,000 or so clones, 94% seen once. This sample stems from a study of T cell responses to AZD1222 COVID-19 vaccine. Across the whole study: Investigators merged groups given second doses at roughly 4 or roughly 12 weeks. Broader study findings: Only six or seven AZD1222 recipients tested seropositive at baseline.

Per germline, CDR1 SGHDT and CDR2 YYEEEE. Trimming left V 0 bases short and J 5 bases short, with 5 bases between. The CDR3 is 12 residues long. This receptor was taken from an adult in good health. The material sequenced was peripheral blood, taken on day 0 of AZD1222 vaccination. The chain recombines TRBV5-6 with TRBJ1-2; D remains ambiguous. For the CDR3, the DNA is TGTGCCAGCAGCTTGGATGCGTATGGCTACACCTTC. Its translation is CASSLDAYGYTF.